This passage covers 9 T cell receptor beta chains from one sample sequenced in a study of Graves' ophthalmopathy and Graves' hyperthyroidism. Amplification targeted the TCR beta CDR3 regions, with RNA transcripts as the source material. HTBI primers served in a first-round RT-PCR, which a second-round multiplex PCR followed. TCRdb itself ran the multiplex PCR reads through MiXCR, one entry per CDR3 protein. Seen here are some 350,000 distinct CDR3 sequences, roughly 15% observed once, and the top ten hold roughly 2.4%. The sequencing input was peripheral blood. These receptors all stem from an adult woman with stable Graves' hyperthyroidism.

This clonotype was counted at least ten times. The chain links TRBV28 to TRBJ1-1; D remains unclear. The V end lost 3 bases, the J end lost 0 bases, and 11 bases lay between the germline ends. The CDR3 consists of 15 residues. CDR1 and CDR2 (germline): MDHEN, SYDVKM. The CDR3 sequence is CASSLFVSMNTEAFF. CDR3 nucleotide sequence: TGTGCCAGCAGTTTGTTTGTGTCCATGAACACTGAAGCTTTCTTT.

This clonotype was recorded at least ten times. The gene calls are TRBV29-1 and TRBJ1-1; TRBD1 matches at 8 bases. Germline lookup yields CDR1 SQVTM and CDR2 ANQGSEA. The CDR3 is 20 amino acids. Trimming removed 4 bases from V and 3 bases from J; junction bases left unmatched: 25. The CDR3 region is CSVVGPMFPTGEWSDTEAFF. The DNA for the CDR3 is TGCAGCGTTGTTGGTCCTATGTTTCCGACAGGGGAATGGAGTGACACTGAAGCTTTCTTT.

About this clonotype: A much larger clone differs from this one at a single base, so this may be a read error. V and J are TRBV4-1 and TRBJ1-2; TRBD1 is a possible D gene (6 bases). The germline V gene encodes CDR1 MGHRA and CDR2 YSYEKL. CDR3 length: 16 residues. CDR3 sequence: CASNQTWRGEGEGYTF. The DNA of the CDR3 is TGCGCCAGCAACCAAACCTGGCGGGGCGAGGGGGAAGGCTACACCTTC.

Only a few counts were recorded for this clonotype. This chain joins TRBV19 and TRBJ2-5; 9 nucleotides agree with TRBD1. Germline CDR1 is LNHDA and CDR2 is SQIVND (reference sequence). The CDR3 extends over 18 amino acids. The ends lost 6 bases at V and 1 base at J; junction bases unmatched: 15. This CDR3 is CASSHRDRDFVGQETQYF. The CDR3 DNA reads as TGTGCCAGTAGCCACAGGGACAGGGATTTTGTGGGCCAAGAGACCCAGTACTTC. Together with reference TRBV19 and TRBJ2-5, the CDR3 gives the full variable domain: DGGITQSPKYLFRKEGQNVTLSCEQNLNHDAMYWYRQDPGQGLRLIYYSQIVNDFQKGDIAEGYSVSREKKESFPLTVTSAQKNPTAFYLCASSHRDRDFVGQETQYFGPGTRLLVL.

This clonotype was seen at least ten times. This rearrangement joins TRBV5-6 to TRBJ2-4; 10 positions match TRBD2. Germline lookup yields CDR1 SGHDT and CDR2 YYEEEE. Trimming at V came to 4 bases and at J to 0 bases, leaving 1 base not matched to a gene. This CDR3 is built from 15 residues. The CDR3 region has the DNA TGTGCCAGCAGCCGACTAGCGGGAGCCAAAAACATTCAGTACTTC. Translating it yields CASSRLAGAKNIQYF.

The sample holds many counts of this clonotype. The chain carries TRBV7-2 and TRBJ2-7, with 14 bases fitting TRBD2. V shed 3 bases, J shed 7 bases, and the junction held 5 bases outside the gene matches. Germline V gene lookup returns CDR1 SGHTA and CDR2 FQGNSA. This CDR3 is 15 amino acids long. CDR3 amino acids: CASSLGTSGRMEQYF. CDR3 DNA sequence: TGTGCCAGCAGCTTGGGGACTAGCGGGAGAATGGAGCAGTACTTC.

The rearrangement joins TRBV12-3 or TRBV12-4 to TRBJ2-4; D is perhaps TRBD1 (6 bases). This CDR3 has 14 amino acids. V shed 6 bases and J shed 1 base, with 10 bases lying between them. As DNA, the CDR3 is TGTGCCAGCAGGCCAGGACAGGCCAAAAACATTCAGTACTTC. Its translation is CASRPGQAKNIQYF.

In its sample, this clonotype was seen many times. V usage is TRBV6-2 or TRBV6-3 and J usage is TRBJ2-7; D not certain. CDR1 is MNHEY, CDR2 SVGEGT, per germline. The V end was cut by 6 bases, the J end by 1 base, with 7 bases between. There are 12 residues in the CDR3. The CDR3 region has the DNA TGTGCCAGCAGCCCTATATCCTACGAGCAGTACTTC. Translated: CASSPISYEQYF.

V gene TRBV11-1 combines with J gene TRBJ2-2, with D hard to call. This CDR3 is built from 16 residues. Trimming cost V 1 base and J 1 base, with 10 bases left between them. The germline V gene has CDR1 SGHAT and CDR2 FQDESV (reference sequence). CDR3 nucleotide sequence: TGTGCCAGCAGCTTAGTTCCGGCGGAGAACACCGGGGAGCTGTTTTTT. Encoded protein: CASSLVPAENTGELFF.